Below, 21 T cell receptor beta chains from the same sample are listed, as sequenced in a study of tumor-infiltrating lymphocytes in primary liver carcinoma. The tissue used was unsorted bulk material of about 19-30 mg. RNA and DNA were co-extracted from it with the AllPrep DNA/RNA mini kit. Production of TCR beta cDNA used roughly 480 ng total RNA together with a constant-region primer. Slightly modified ARM-PCR with three nested multiplex PCR rounds yielded TCR beta libraries. Forward primers for TRBV1-TRBV30 and a C-beta reverse primer served the first two PCR rounds, at about 9 cycles each. TCRdb redid the calling of the multiplex PCR reads with MiXCR, one entry per CDR3 protein. The sample has some 120,000 distinct CDR3 sequences; roughly three fifths are singletons. The sample comprised liver tumor tissue from sampling region 3. Subset: tumor region T3, left-lateral pole. The origin of the receptors is a woman aged 60-75 years with primary liver carcinoma and hepatitis B virus infection.

The V and J genes are TRBV5-1 and TRBJ2-1; the match to TRBD2 covers 9 bases. The CDR3 spans 15 residues. Germline trimming cut 9 bases from V and 0 bases from J; bases unmatched to any gene: 7. Germline V gene sequence: CDR1 SGHRS, CDR2 YFSETQ. Here the CDR3 DNA reads TGCGCCAACACCCATAGCGGGAGCTCCTACAATGAGCAGTTCTTC. This gives the protein CANTHSGSSYNEQFF.

A note on this clonotype: Mismatch with germline at one junction end may stem from a read error. This chain uses TRBV4-1 with TRBJ1-1; a possible D gene is TRBD1 (6 bases). Per germline, CDR1 MGHRA and CDR2 YSYEKL. CDR3 length: 14 amino acids. CDR3 coding DNA: TGCGCCAACAGCCCAATACAGGGCAACACTGAAGCTTTCTTT. The encoded protein is CANSPIQGNTEAFF.

Remarks on this clonotype: At one end the junction does not follow the germline gene, possibly because of a read error. The genes are TRBV29-1 and TRBJ1-2; 10 bases line up with TRBD1. This CDR3 has 11 residues. CDR1 and CDR2 from the germline V gene are SQVTM and ANQGSEA. This chain's CDR3 is CSIERDRGYTF. In DNA, the CDR3 is TGCAGCATTGAAAGGGACAGGGGTTACACCTTC.

In this sample, this clonotype turned up a few times. The chain links TRBV24-1 to TRBJ2-5; 9 bases are a match to TRBD2. Looked up from germline, CDR1 is KGHDR and CDR2 is SFDVKD. The CDR3 covers 18 residues. V gave up 3 bases and J gave up 1 base; unmatched junction bases: 11. The CDR3 loop is CATSDNRVREGLQETQYF. The CDR3 nucleotides are TGTGCCACCAGTGATAATCGGGTGCGGGAGGGCCTCCAAGAGACCCAGTACTTC.

Comment on this clonotype: Lacking the conserved final phenylalanine or tryptophan, this CDR3 likely reflects a read error. This chain uses TRBV4-2 with TRBJ2-7, with 10 bases identical to TRBD2. CDR1 and CDR2 (germline): LGHNA, YNFKEQ. This CDR3 comprises 16 residues. CDR3 nucleotide sequence: TGTGCCAGCAGCCAAGATTATAAGCGGGGGGGCTACGATCAGTACATC. Its translation is CASSQDYKRGGYDQYI.

This clonotype turned up a few times. The CDR3 region has the DNA TGTGCCAGCAGTTTATACCGGGGAACGGCCGAGCAGTACTTC. This gives the protein CASSLYRGTAEQYF. The V call is TRBV28, the J call TRBJ2-7, with D possibly TRBD2 on 5 matching bases. The ends were cut back, 1 base at V and 6 bases at J, with 13 bases in the middle. The CDR3 sequence is 14 residues long. Looked up from germline, CDR1 is MDHEN and CDR2 is SYDVKM.

Details on this clonotype: Since no conserved phenylalanine or tryptophan closes the CDR3, a read error is the likely cause. The chain is built from TRBV2 and TRBJ2-7; TRBD1 agrees at 7 bases. Germline CDR1 SNHLY, CDR2 FYNNEI. The CDR3 is 15 amino acids. With 2 bases clipped from V and 0 bases from J, the junction kept 4 bases outside the gene matches. CDR3 sequence reads: CASSERSGGSYEQYL. In DNA form, the CDR3 reads TGTGCCAGCAGTGAAAGATCAGGGGGCTCCTACGAGCAGTACTTA.

On this clonotype itself: Possible read error: a much larger clone is one base away. The V call is TRBV5-4, the J call TRBJ1-4, with TRBD1 as a possible D gene (6 bases). The CDR3 totals 16 residues. Per the germline V gene, CDR1 is SGHNT and CDR2 is YYREEE (reference sequence). The CDR3 bases are TGTGACAGCAGCTCCGGACAGCCTGCAACTAATGAAAAACTGTTTTTT. It encodes CDSSSGQPATNEKLFF.

This clonotype has just one count. This rearrangement joins TRBV5-1 to TRBJ2-7; D remains unclear. V lost 4 bases and J 1 base, leaving 12 bases between the germline ends. This CDR3 comprises 14 residues. Germline V gene lookup returns CDR1 SGHRS and CDR2 YFSETQ. CDR3 residues: CASSPRSDSYEQYF. DNA of the CDR3: TGCGCCAGCAGCCCCAGATCAGATTCCTACGAGCAGTACTTC.

Remarks on this clonotype: At one end, the junction sequence differs from germline, possibly due to a read error. The chain employs TRBV11-2 and TRBJ2-5, with D possibly being TRBD1 (7 bases). Looked up from germline, CDR1 is SGHAT and CDR2 is FQNNGV. The CDR3 spans 14 residues. The CDR3 here is CVSSLGGQGETRYF. The CDR3 DNA follows: TGTGTCAGCAGCTTAGGGGGGCAGGGGGAGACGCGGTACTTC.

In regard to this clonotype: This CDR3 is missing its conserved last phenylalanine or tryptophan, likely due to a read error. The DNA is left out, because the CDR3 cannot be placed on it with certainty; the CDR3 is given as TCRdb lists it. The genes are TRBV6-5 and TRBJ1-6; the DNA was not compared with TRBD1, the D call given in the table. The CDR3 region is 17 residues in length, termini included. Per the germline V gene, CDR1 is MNHEY and CDR2 is SVGAGI. The chain's CDR3 is CASSQSVGVGDNRPLYL.

This clonotype has only a few counts. This rearrangement joins TRBV4-1 to TRBJ2-7, with D tentatively TRBD1 (6 bases). Germline-derived CDR1 and CDR2 are MGHRA and YSYEKL. The CDR3 consists of 15 residues. V gave up 1 base and J gave up 4 bases, with 14 bases separating them. The CDR3 sequence is CASSQATGRRYEQYF. CDR3 nucleotide sequence: TGCGCCAGCAGCCAAGCAACAGGGAGACGATACGAGCAGTACTTC.

This clonotype counts as medium-sized. The chain has TRBV11-2 and TRBJ2-3, with 9 bases matching TRBD2. Trimming at V came to 5 bases and at J to 4 bases, leaving 10 bases not matched to a gene. The CDR3 length is 16 residues. Germline CDR1 is SGHAT and CDR2 is FQNNGV. The CDR3 bases are TGTGCCAGCAGCCATGGTAGCGGGAGTTTGTCAGATACGCAGTATTTT. Translation gives CASSHGSGSLSDTQYF.

This clonotype was counted once. Since a much larger clone is just one base distant, this may be a read error. Without the conserved terminal phenylalanine or tryptophan, this CDR3 likely stems from a read error. The rearrangement links TRBV6-5 to TRBJ2-7; TRBD2 agrees at 10 bases. This CDR3 contains 14 residues. With 8 bases clipped from V and 6 bases from J, the junction kept 10 bases outside the gene matches. Germline loops: CDR1 MNHEY, CDR2 SVGAGI. CDR3 in DNA: TGTGCCAGCGGTTCTAGCGGGAGAAGTGGCGAGCAGTACCTC. Translation gives CASGSSGRSGEQYL.

As to this clonotype: It is likely a read error, because the conserved phenylalanine at the end of the CDR3 is missing. The genes are TRBV6-6 and TRBJ1-4; TRBD1 agrees at 9 bases. Germline loops: CDR1 MNHNY, CDR2 SVGAGI (reference sequence). The ends lost 6 bases at V and 7 bases at J; junction bases unmatched: 12. This CDR3 is built from 16 residues. For the CDR3, the DNA is TGTGCCAGCAGACAACGGGGTGGGGACAGGGTTGAAAAACTGTTTCTT. This sequence encodes CASRQRGGDRVEKLFL.

Comment on this clonotype: The conserved phenylalanine or tryptophan normally closing the CDR3 is absent here, so this likely arose from a read error. The chain joins TRBV5-1 to TRBJ1-1, with D unresolved. The ends were cut back, 5 bases at V and 0 bases at J, with 8 bases in the middle. CDR1 is SGHRS and CDR2 is YFSETQ in the germline V gene. CDR3 length: 13 amino acids. The DNA for the CDR3 is TGCGCCAGCAGTAGATCCATGAACACTGAAGCTTTCTTA. Its translation: CASSRSMNTEAFL.

As for this clonotype: At one of its ends the junction is not consistent with the germline gene, which may arise from a read error. V is TRBV11-3 and J is TRBJ2-1; TRBD2 matches 9 bases. This CDR3 has 18 amino acids. Germline V gene data show CDR1 as SGHNT and CDR2 as YENEEA. CDR3: CVSSLCQGGRAGYNEQFF. CDR3 nucleotide sequence: TGTGTCAGCAGCTTATGTCAAGGCGGGAGGGCCGGCTACAATGAACAGTTCTTC. Looking up the rest from reference TRBV11-3 and TRBJ2-1 gives the full variable domain: EAGVVQSPRYKIIEKKQPVAFWCNPISGHNTLYWYLQNLGQGPELLIRYENEEAVDDSQLPKDRFSAERLKGVDSTLKIQPAELGDSAVYLCVSSLCQGGRAGYNEQFFGPGTRLTVL.

The sample holds many counts of this clonotype. The J gene is TRBJ1-5, the V gene TRBV5-1; D perhaps matches TRBD1 (6 bases). V was trimmed by 4 bases and J by 5 bases, leaving 16 bases between them. Germline assignment: CDR1 SGHRS and CDR2 YFSETQ. The CDR3 runs to 15 residues. CDR3: CASSPTGQADQPQHF. The DNA of the CDR3 is TGCGCCAGCAGCCCAACAGGGCAGGCGGATCAGCCCCAGCATTTT.

The chain recombines TRBV7-9 with TRBJ2-5, with 8 bases lining up with TRBD1. The CDR3 has 15 residues. CDR1 and CDR2 from the germline V gene are SEHNR and FQNEAQ (reference sequence). V was clipped by 1 base and J by 1 base; unmatched bases: 2. This CDR3 is CASSLVGTGQETQYF. The CDR3 DNA is TGTGCCAGCAGCTTAGTTGGGACAGGCCAAGAGACCCAGTACTTC.

In the case of this clonotype: A much larger clone lies a single base off, so this may be a read error. CDR3 loop: CASTPGLGTEAFF. The CDR3 nucleotides are TGTGCCAGCACCCCGGGGTTAGGAACTGAAGCTTTCTTT. The V and J genes are TRBV12-3 or TRBV12-4 and TRBJ1-1; D call uncertain. The CDR3 is made up of 13 amino acids. Trimming took off 7 bases at V and 5 bases at J, with 14 bases between the two ends.

As to this clonotype: One base away lies a much larger clone, so this may be a sequencing read error. The gene calls are TRBV6-5 and TRBJ2-7; tentative D call: TRBD2 (6 bases). V lost 5 bases and J lost 3, with 14 bases in between. Germline V gene lookup returns CDR1 MNHEY and CDR2 SVGAGI. CDR3 length: 14 residues. CDR3 bases: TGTGCCAGCAGTCCCCGGGGGTACGGCTACGAGCAGTACTTC. Translation: CASSPRGYGYEQYF.